Below are 18 T cell receptor beta chains sequenced from a single sample in a study of multiple sclerosis patients with progressive multifocal leukoencephalopathy. Some clones are missing from TCRdb's copy, which holds only in-frame ones; the method was immunoSEQ multiplex PCR. The table lists about 28,000 clones, almost 90% of them singletons. Time point specified: more than ten months of natalizumab therapy. This specimen was PBMCs, taken from a patient treated with natalizumab. These receptors were collected from a human donor with multiple sclerosis.

The gene calls are TRBV9 and TRBJ1-2; D not resolved. Trimming took 0 bases from V and 4 from J, leaving 13 bases between them. Germline V gives CDR1 SGDLS, CDR2 YYNGEE. The CDR3 is 15 amino acids. The CDR3 reads CASSVGEGIGYGYTF. DNA of the CDR3: TGTGCCAGCAGCGTAGGTGAAGGGATCGGCTATGGCTACACCTTC.

The chain uses TRBV6-5 and TRBJ1-6; 8 bases line up with TRBD1. The CDR3 runs to 14 residues. V lost 6 bases, J lost 8 bases, and 6 bases stayed unmatched. Germline-derived CDR1 and CDR2 are MNHEY and SVGAGI. Here the CDR3 DNA reads TGTGCCAGCAGGCCGACAGGGGCCTATTCACCCCTCCACTTT. This sequence encodes CASRPTGAYSPLHF.

This sequence joins TRBV7-9 and TRBJ1-2; no clear D. Germline CDR1 is SEHNR and CDR2 is FQNEAQ (reference sequence). V dropped 2 bases and J dropped 4 bases, with 11 bases sitting between them. CDR3 length: 14 amino acids. This CDR3 reads CASSLQSGIYGYTF. In nucleotides, the CDR3 is TGTGCCAGCAGCTTACAGTCGGGGATCTATGGCTACACCTTC.

The rearrangement links TRBV29-1 to TRBJ2-7; D possibly matches TRBD1 or TRBD2 (6 bases each). V gave up 1 base and J gave up 3 bases, with 10 bases separating them. The CDR3 runs 13 residues. Looked up from germline, CDR1 is SQVTM and CDR2 is ANQGSEA. This CDR3 is CSVEGGAVYEQYF. In nucleotides, the CDR3 is TGCAGCGTTGAAGGGGGGGCAGTCTACGAGCAGTACTTC.

The chain employs TRBV7-2 and TRBJ2-7; weak D call: TRBD1 (6 bases). The V and J ends lost 5 bases and 4 bases respectively, with 15 bases between them. The CDR3 is made up of 14 amino acids. From germline, CDR1 is SGHTA and CDR2 FQGNSA. Written as DNA, the CDR3 is TGTGCCAGCAGCATAGGGGGTAATACATACGAGCAGTACTTC. It codes for CASSIGGNTYEQYF.

This chain uses TRBV7-3 with TRBJ1-3, with D maybe TRBD1 (5 bases). The V end lost 3 bases, the J end lost 0 bases, and 15 bases lay between the germline ends. This CDR3 is built from 17 residues. Germline V CDR1 and CDR2: SGHTA, FQGTGA. DNA for the CDR3: TGTGCCAGCAGCTTCTCCCGGGACGGAACCTCTGGAAACACCATATATTTT. Translation gives CASSFSRDGTSGNTIYF.

This clone was observed a single time. The chain links TRBV19 to TRBJ2-3, with a weak D call TRBD1 (6 bases). The ends were cut back, 5 bases at V and 4 bases at J, with 25 bases in the middle. This CDR3 is 18 amino acids long. Germline values: CDR1 LNHDA, CDR2 SQIVND (reference sequence). The CDR3 is CASSPLLGASLPSDTQYF. The CDR3, as DNA: TGTGCCAGTAGTCCCCTCCTGGGGGCTAGTCTTCCCTCAGATACGCAGTATTTT.

The genes are TRBV5-4 and TRBJ1-4; D gene ambiguous. Germline V gene lookup returns CDR1 SGHNT and CDR2 YYREEE (reference sequence). The CDR3 totals 15 residues. V lost 4 bases and J 3 bases, leaving 13 bases between the germline ends. Here the CDR3 DNA reads TGTGCCAGCAGCGCGTCGGGCAGCCCTAATGAAAAACTGTTTTTT. It translates to CASSASGSPNEKLFF.

The chain is built from TRBV7-9 and TRBJ1-2; D gene ambiguous. Germline V lookup: CDR1 SEHNR, CDR2 FQNEAQ (reference sequence). V lost 4 bases and J lost 4, with 10 bases in between. The CDR3 runs to 13 residues. The DNA for the CDR3 is TGTGCCAGCAGCTCCCCACAGATCTATGGCTACACCTTC. It encodes CASSSPQIYGYTF.

The chain uses TRBV15 and TRBJ1-3; 7 bases agree with TRBD1. The trim removed 6 bases at V and 1 base at J, leaving 3 bases unmatched. Germline CDR1 and CDR2: LNHNV and YYDKDF (reference sequence). The length of the CDR3 is 14 residues. The CDR3 DNA reads TGTGCCACCAGTAGGGACAGATCTGGAAACACCATATATTTT. Its protein product is CATSRDRSGNTIYF.

The chain links TRBV5-6 to TRBJ2-7; D might be TRBD2 (5 bases). The germline V gene has CDR1 SGHDT and CDR2 YYEEEE. V lost 4 bases and J lost 5, with 10 bases in between. This CDR3 has 12 residues. CDR3 sequence: CASSPGRDEQYF. The CDR3 DNA is TGTGCCAGCAGCCCTGGGCGGGACGAGCAGTACTTC.

The gene calls are TRBV28 and TRBJ1-2; tentative D call: TRBD1 (5 bases). This CDR3 region has 15 residues. Trimming cost V 1 base and J 8 bases, with 17 bases left between them. Germline CDR1 is MDHEN and CDR2 is SYDVKM. The CDR3 loop reads CASSLYIHQGVGYTF. The CDR3 region has the DNA TGTGCCAGCAGTTTATACATCCACCAGGGCGTAGGCTACACCTTC.

This sequence joins TRBV5-6 and TRBJ1-2, with 10 bases matching TRBD1. Germline CDR1 reads SGHDT; CDR2 reads YYEEEE. V gave up 4 bases and J gave up 7 bases; unmatched junction bases: 13. The CDR3 contains 16 residues. In DNA, the CDR3 is TGTGCCAGCAGCATGACCCTAAGACAGGGGGCCCGTGGCTACACCTTC. As protein: CASSMTLRQGARGYTF.

The chain uses TRBV30 and TRBJ1-4; the D is unclear. CDR1 is GTSNPN and CDR2 is SVGIG in the germline V gene (reference sequence). This CDR3 spans 15 amino acids. Deletions cut 2 bases from V and 6 bases from J, with 16 bases between. CDR3: CAWSPPVPGDEKLFF. The DNA for the CDR3 is TGTGCCTGGAGTCCCCCGGTCCCCGGGGATGAAAAACTGTTTTTT.

This chain joins TRBV6-5 and TRBJ1-2; D gene ambiguous. The CDR3 runs 12 residues. Germline assignment: CDR1 MNHEY and CDR2 SVGAGI. Trimming stripped 2 bases from V and 4 bases from J, with 5 bases between. For the CDR3, the DNA is TGTGCCAGCAGTTACGCAGGCTATGGCTACACCTTC. Protein product: CASSYAGYGYTF.

This chain links TRBV5-1 with TRBJ2-7; D is possibly TRBD1 (7 bases). Trimming left V 0 bases short and J 5 bases short, with 12 bases between. This CDR3 spans 14 amino acids. CDR1 and CDR2 from the germline V gene are SGHRS and YFSETQ. The CDR3 protein is CASSLEQGRNEQYF. In DNA, the CDR3 is TGCGCCAGCAGCTTGGAACAGGGGAGGAACGAGCAGTACTTC.

The chain employs TRBV18 and TRBJ2-7; 9 positions agree with TRBD1. V shed 5 bases and J 7 bases; nucleotides not matched to a gene: 6. The CDR3 length is 13 residues. The germline gives CDR1 KGHSH, CDR2 LQKENI. The CDR3 DNA reads as TGTGCCAGCTCAGTCGACAGGGGGAGGGAGCAGTACTTC. Encoded protein: CASSVDRGREQYF.

The chain employs TRBV6-4 and TRBJ2-1; TRBD2 is a possible D gene (5 bases). Trimming shortened V by 8 bases and J by 7 bases, and 15 bases separated the two germline ends. CDR1 and CDR2 (germline): MRHNA, SNTAGT. The CDR3 covers 13 residues. The CDR3 region has the DNA TGTGCCAGCGGAATGGGAGAGAGGAATGAGCAGTTCTTC. This translates into CASGMGERNEQFF.